The 14 T cell receptor beta chains reported below all come from one sample, sequenced in a study of regulatory T cells in long-lasting Graves disease. Time point indicated: newly diagnosed GD, antithyroid drugs for less than 3 months. PBMC-derived RNA was used for the TCR library. Combining iRepertoire HTBI primers with Arm-PCR of CDR3 regions, the authors built TCR beta libraries. TCRdb ran MiXCR on the multiplex PCR reads and lists one entry per CDR3 protein. The sample shows under 500,000 distinct CDR3 sequences, about a sixth of them seen only once. These same records also appear under a second study, on T cells in Graves' hyperthyroidism and ophthalmopathy.

This sample comprised peripheral blood mononuclear cells (PBMCs), obtained at new diagnosis, from a patient treated with antithyroid drugs. All receptors derive from a woman in her twenties or thirties with Graves disease.

This clonotype appeared many times. This chain uses TRBV7-9 with TRBJ2-1; 7 bases match TRBD2. Germline V gene data show CDR1 as SEHNR and CDR2 as FQNEAQ (reference sequence). This CDR3 is 17 amino acids long. J lost 6 bases, V lost 7 bases, and 18 bases had no gene match. The CDR3 loop is CASNFPSGRDVGNEQFF. In nucleotides, the CDR3 is TGTGCCAGCAACTTCCCCTCAGGGAGGGACGTCGGCAATGAGCAGTTCTTC.

The chain has TRBV5-1 and TRBJ2-2; tentatively, D is TRBD2 (5 bases). Trimming shortened V by 1 base and J by 0 bases, and 19 bases separated the two germline ends. The CDR3 loop spans 19 amino acids. Germline CDR1 reads SGHRS; CDR2 reads YFSETQ. Written as DNA, the CDR3 is TGCGCCAGCAGCTTGTGGGCTAGCCGCCACCAAACGAACACCGGGGAGCTGTTTTTT. It is translated as CASSLWASRHQTNTGELFF.

This clonotype was found a few times. This chain joins TRBV5-5 and TRBJ2-2; no reliable D call. CDR3 length: 14 amino acids. CDR1 and CDR2 (germline): SGHKS, YYEKEE (reference sequence). V was cut by 0 bases and J by 6 bases, with 9 bases left in between. The CDR3 DNA is TGTGCCAGCAGCTTGGGTCCGACGGCCGGGGAGCTGTTTTTT. It translates to CASSLGPTAGELFF.

This clonotype was recorded at least ten times. The chain uses TRBV28 and TRBJ2-7, with 12 bases fitting TRBD2. The CDR3 runs 19 residues. With V trimmed by 6 bases and J by 2 bases, 17 bases remained unmatched. From germline, CDR1 is MDHEN and CDR2 SYDVKM. The CDR3 is CASSFRRRASGRDAYEQYF. In DNA form, the CDR3 reads TGTGCCAGCAGCTTCCGTCGAAGGGCTAGCGGGAGGGACGCCTACGAGCAGTACTTC.

This clonotype has at least ten counts. This chain links TRBV28 with TRBJ1-2, with a tentative D call TRBD1 (6 bases). This CDR3 is built from 14 residues. Germline lookup yields CDR1 MDHEN and CDR2 SYDVKM. V gave up 5 bases and J gave up 8 bases, with 18 bases separating them. CDR3 in DNA: TGTGCCAGCAGTCAGGACAGCCACCTGGCAGGCTACACCTTC. Translation: CASSQDSHLAGYTF.

This clonotype was detected ten times or more. The V gene is TRBV2, the J gene TRBJ1-2; no clear D. The V and J ends lost 2 bases and 0 bases respectively, with 10 bases between them. CDR1 is SNHLY and CDR2 is FYNNEI in the germline V gene. The CDR3 is 15 amino acids. The CDR3 protein is CASSEIRHANYGYTF. For the CDR3, the DNA is TGTGCCAGCAGTGAAATTCGACACGCTAACTATGGCTACACCTTC. Together with reference TRBV2 and TRBJ1-2, the CDR3 gives the full variable domain: EPEVTQTPSHQVTQMGQEVILRCVPISNHLYFYWYRQILGQKVEFLVSFYNNEISEKSEIFDDQFSVERPDGSNFTLKIRSTKLEDSAMYFCASSEIRHANYGYTFGSGTRLTVV.

Comments on this clonotype: This may arise from a read error, as a much more abundant clone is one base away. This rearrangement joins TRBV27 to TRBJ2-7; D ambiguous. Trimming removed 4 bases at V and 0 bases at J, with 4 bases between. Germline loops: CDR1 MNHEY, CDR2 SMNVEV (reference sequence). The CDR3 runs 12 residues. CDR3 bases: TGTGCCAGCAGTTCCTTCTCCTACGAGCAGTACTTC. Translation: CASSSFSYEQYF.

This clonotype has at least ten counts. V is TRBV5-1 and J is TRBJ2-1, with 11 bases fitting TRBD2. From germline, CDR1 is SGHRS and CDR2 YFSETQ. This CDR3 has 20 residues. After removal of 3 bases from V and 1 base from J, the junction contained 15 bases not matched to a gene. The CDR3 sequence is CASSSKPGLAEITSYNEQFF. The CDR3 coding sequence is TGCGCCAGCAGCTCGAAACCGGGACTAGCGGAGATTACTTCCTACAATGAGCAGTTCTTC.

The J gene is TRBJ1-4, the V gene TRBV7-2; D is unclear. Germline V gene data show CDR1 as SGHTA and CDR2 as FQGNSA. This CDR3 spans 16 amino acids. V was trimmed by 7 bases and J by 0 bases, leaving 15 bases between them. The CDR3 DNA is TGTGCCAGCACCCGGACTTTGGGGTCAACTAATGAAAAACTGTTTTTT. It is translated as CASTRTLGSTNEKLFF.

This clonotype was detected only a few times. The chain links TRBV12-3 or TRBV12-4 to TRBJ1-3; D gene unclear. The CDR3 is 10 amino acids. V was cut by 8 bases and J by 5 bases, with 4 bases left in between. The CDR3 here is CASGRNTIYF. The CDR3 bases are TGTGCCAGCGGACGAAACACCATATATTTT.

This clonotype was found a few times. The CDR3, as DNA: TGTGCCAGTAGCGAGTTTAACTATGGCTACACCTTC. Translated: CASSEFNYGYTF. The chain carries TRBV19 and TRBJ1-2; no firm D call. The CDR3 extends over 12 amino acids. Between the trimmed V and J ends, which lost 6 bases and 1 base, there was a span of 6 bases. CDR1 and CDR2 (germline): LNHDA, SQIVND (reference sequence).

In its sample, this clonotype was seen a few times. The chain uses TRBV6-1 and TRBJ2-7; TRBD2 might be the D (5 bases). This CDR3 spans 13 amino acids. CDR1 and CDR2 (germline): MNHNS, SASEGT. Trimming stripped 8 bases from V and 4 bases from J, with 15 bases between. The CDR3 loop is CASCTGTQYEQYF. The DNA for the CDR3 is TGTGCCAGCTGTACGGGAACACAGTACGAGCAGTACTTC.

At least ten counts were recorded for this clonotype. V usage is TRBV28 and J usage is TRBJ2-7; D is perhaps TRBD1 (7 bases). Trimming took 11 bases from V and 9 from J, leaving 20 bases between them. The CDR3 has 12 amino acids. The germline V gene encodes CDR1 MDHEN and CDR2 SYDVKM. Here the CDR3 reads CAVQGGPGVQYF. In DNA form, the CDR3 reads TGTGCCGTTCAGGGGGGTCCAGGCGTGCAGTACTTC.

This chain connects TRBV6-2 or TRBV6-3 to TRBJ2-3, with unresolved D. The germline CDR1 and CDR2 sequences are MNHEY and SVGEGT. The CDR3 spans 18 residues. Trimming shortened V by 2 bases and J by 2 bases, and 20 bases separated the two germline ends. The DNA of the CDR3 is TGTGCCAGCAGTTACCGTCCGGCCGGCTCATTACTCACAGATACGCAGTATTTT. Protein product: CASSYRPAGSLLTDTQYF.